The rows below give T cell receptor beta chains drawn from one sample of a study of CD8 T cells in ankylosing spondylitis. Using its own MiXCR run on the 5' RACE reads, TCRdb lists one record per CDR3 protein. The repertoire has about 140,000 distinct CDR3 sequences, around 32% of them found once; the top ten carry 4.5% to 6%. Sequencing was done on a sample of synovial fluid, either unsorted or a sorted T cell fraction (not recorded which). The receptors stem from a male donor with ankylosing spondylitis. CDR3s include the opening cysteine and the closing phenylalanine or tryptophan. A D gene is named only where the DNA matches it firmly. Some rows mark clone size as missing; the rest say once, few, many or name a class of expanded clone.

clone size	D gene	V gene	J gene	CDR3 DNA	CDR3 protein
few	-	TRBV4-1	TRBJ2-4	TGCGCCAGCAGCCAAGGGAAGACAGGCCCCCGGCCCCTAGCCAAAAACATTCAGTACTTC	CASSQGKTGPRPLAKNIQYF
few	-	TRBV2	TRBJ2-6	TGTGCCAGCAGGACTACGGGTTTCGGGTCTGGGGCCAACGTCCTGACTTTC	CASRTTGFGSGANVLTF
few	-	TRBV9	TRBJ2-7	TGTGCCAGCAGCCCCTACGCCGCCAGGGTAGGATCCTACGAGCAGTACTTC	CASSPYAARVGSYEQYF
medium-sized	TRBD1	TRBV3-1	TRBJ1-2	TGTGCCAGCAGCCAAGGGCAGGGGGGCTATGGCTACACCTTC	CASSQGQGGYGYTF
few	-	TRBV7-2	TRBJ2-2	TGTGCCAGCAGCCCTCAGGGGGCGGGGGTTTCCGGGGAGCTGTTTTTT	CASSPQGAGVSGELFF
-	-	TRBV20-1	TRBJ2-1	TGCAGTGCTAGAGTCCGTAATGAGCAGTTCTTC	CSARVRNEQFF
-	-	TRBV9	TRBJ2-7	TGTGCCAGCAGCGTAGCCAGGAACTCCTACGAGCAGTACTTC	CASSVARNSYEQYF
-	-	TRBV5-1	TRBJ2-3	TGCGCCAGCAGCTTGGAGCGACACACAGATACGCAGTATTTT	CASSLERHTDTQYF
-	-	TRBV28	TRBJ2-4	TGTGCCAGCAGCCCATTTTCGGGGGCCAAAAACATTCAGTACTTC	CASSPFSGAKNIQYF
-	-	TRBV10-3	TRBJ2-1	TGTGCCATCAGTGGGGACCGGGATGGTGAGCAGTTCTTC	CAISGDRDGEQFF
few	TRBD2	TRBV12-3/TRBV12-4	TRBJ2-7	TGTGCCAGCAGTTCTAGCGGGAGTAGGCACGAGCAGTACTTC	CASSSSGSRHEQYF
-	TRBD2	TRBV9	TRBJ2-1	TGTGCCAGCAAAAAGACCGGGACTAGCGGAGTGGGGGGCTACAATGAGCAGTTCTTC	CASKKTGTSGVGGYNEQFF
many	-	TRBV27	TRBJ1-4	TGTGCCAGCAGTTTATCCCCCGGGGCCATTAATGAAAAACTGTTTTTT	CASSLSPGAINEKLFF
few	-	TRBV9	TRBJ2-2	TGTGCCAGCAGCACTCGACCAAACACCGGGGAGCTGTTTTTT	CASSTRPNTGELFF
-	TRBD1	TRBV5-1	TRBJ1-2	TGCGCCAGCAGCTCCCGACAGGGGGCTGTCTATGGCTACACCTTC	CASSSRQGAVYGYTF
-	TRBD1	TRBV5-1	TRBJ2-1	TGCGCCAGCAGCTCCCGTGGACAGGGGGCCGATGAGCAGTTCTTC	CASSSRGQGADEQFF
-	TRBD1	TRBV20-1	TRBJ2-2	TGCAGTGCCCCGGGACAGGGCTCGTTTGGAACCGGGGAGCTGTTTTTT	CSAPGQGSFGTGELFF
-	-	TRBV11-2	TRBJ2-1	TGTGCCAGCAGTCCCTTGCCGGGCAACAATGAGCAGTTCTTC	CASSPLPGNNEQFF
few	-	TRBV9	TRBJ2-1	TGTGCCAGCAGCGTTTCGGCCTGGAATGAGCAGTTCTTC	CASSVSAWNEQFF
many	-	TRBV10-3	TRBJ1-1	TGTGCCATCAGAGACCCAAACAGGGAGAACACTGAAGCTTTCTTT	CAIRDPNRENTEAFF
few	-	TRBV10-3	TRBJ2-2	TGTGCCATCAGCGCCTTCGGGGGATCGAACACCGGGGAGCTGTTTTTT	CAISAFGGSNTGELFF
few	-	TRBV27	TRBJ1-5	TGTGCCAGCAGTTTGTGGGAGAATCAGCCCCAGCATTTT	CASSLWENQPQHF
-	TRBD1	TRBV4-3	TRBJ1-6	TGCGCCAGCAGCCGTTCACCGGGGACAGATAATTCACCCCTCCACTTT	CASSRSPGTDNSPLHF
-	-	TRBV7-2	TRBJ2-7	TGTGCCAGCAGCTTAGGAAGAGGATACGAGCAGTACTTC	CASSLGRGYEQYF